The sequence of this TCR beta chain was determined in a study of T-cell memory formation after mild COVID-19. V shed 4 bases, J shed 6 bases, and the junction held 17 bases outside the gene matches. The CDR3 has 18 residues. Per germline, CDR1 SGHRS and CDR2 YFSETQ. Study conclusions and caveats: CM and EM subsets held most contracting CD4+ clones; EMRA held CD8+ ones. Memory from before infection featured some responding clones, which suggests cross-reactive memory joined.

This clonotype was observed a few times. Its antigen is unidentified. Amplification by 5'RACE using constant-segment primers produced TCR alpha and TCR beta cDNA libraries that carried sample barcodes and UMIs. TCRdb reprocessed the 5' RACE reads via MiXCR and lists one record per CDR3 protein. This table has fewer than 350,000 distinct CDR3 sequences, approximately 18% appearing once. The J gene is TRBJ2-3, the V gene TRBV5-1, with TRBD2 matching over 10 bases. The TCR sequence derives from a man aged 18 to 29 who had mild COVID-19 (a few samples of this study predate the infection). Cell type and time point are not known. The sample taken for sequencing was PBMCs or a T cell subset sorted from them (not recorded which). CDR3 nucleotide sequence: TGCGCCAGCAGCCCAGCGGGGGGGCCGGGAGACTCACGGGATACGCAGTATTTT. It translates to CASSPAGGPGDSRDTQYF.